This T cell receptor beta chain was recorded in a study of lymphopenia after photon versus proton radiotherapy. Broader study findings: Relative stability marked proton patients; photon patients lost diversity and naive cells.

TCRdb keeps only in-frame clones here, not all; method: immunoSEQ multiplex PCR. The table lists 20,000 to 25,000 clones, roughly 91% of them singletons. This clone was seen a few times. Its antigen is still unknown. The starting material was peripheral blood, obtained from a patient treated with proton-based radiotherapy. The source of this sequence is a man older than 75 with esophageal cancer.

DNA of the CDR3: TGTGCCATCAGTGAAGGACGGGACACGGAGGGCCAGCAGTACTTC. Translation gives CAISEGRDTEGQQYF. V is TRBV10-3 and J is TRBJ2-7; tentatively, D is TRBD1 or TRBD2 (6 bases each). Germline V gene data show CDR1 as ENHRY and CDR2 as SYGVKD. This CDR3 region has 15 residues. V dropped 3 bases and J dropped 8 bases, with 20 bases sitting between them.